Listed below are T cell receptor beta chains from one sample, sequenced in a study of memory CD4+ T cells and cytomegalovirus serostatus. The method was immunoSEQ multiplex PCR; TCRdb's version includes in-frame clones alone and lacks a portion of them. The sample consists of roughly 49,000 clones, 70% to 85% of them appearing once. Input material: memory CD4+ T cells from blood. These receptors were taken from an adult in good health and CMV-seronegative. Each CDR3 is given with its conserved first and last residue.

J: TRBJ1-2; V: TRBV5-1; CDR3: CASSSTGQGLSWDGYTF
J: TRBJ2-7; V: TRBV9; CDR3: CASSDYRDRETYEQYF
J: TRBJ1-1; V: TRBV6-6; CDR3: CASSPEVPPEAFF
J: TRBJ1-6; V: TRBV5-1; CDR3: CASSPGGANSPLHF
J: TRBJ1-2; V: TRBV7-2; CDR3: CASSFPGAIGYTF
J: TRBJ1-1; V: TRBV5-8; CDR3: CASSLDMTRNTEAFF
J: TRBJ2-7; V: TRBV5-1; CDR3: CASSSQTGRITDEQYF
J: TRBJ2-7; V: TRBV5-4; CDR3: CASSKRTDYEQYF
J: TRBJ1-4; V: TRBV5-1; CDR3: CASSSTVNEKLFF
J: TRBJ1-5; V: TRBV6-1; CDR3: CASKAGQGTNQPQHF
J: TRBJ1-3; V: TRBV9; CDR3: CASSADWTGGYSGNTIYF
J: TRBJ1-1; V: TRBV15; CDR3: CATSRPLGGGRGTEAFF
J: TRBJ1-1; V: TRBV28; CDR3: CASSFRDRLNTEAFF
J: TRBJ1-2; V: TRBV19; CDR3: CASSRSSGGSDGYTF
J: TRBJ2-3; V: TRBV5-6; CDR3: CASSADIGSSTDTQYF
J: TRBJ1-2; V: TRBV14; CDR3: CASSPRTGDGYTF
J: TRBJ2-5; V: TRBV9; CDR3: CASGQSETQYF
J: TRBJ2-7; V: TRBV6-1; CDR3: CASQIGGYEQYF
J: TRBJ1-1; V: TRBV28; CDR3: CASTPPGPFEAFF
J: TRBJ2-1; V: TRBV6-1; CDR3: CASSAGYNEQFF
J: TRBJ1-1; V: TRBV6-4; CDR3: CASSAGARTEAFF
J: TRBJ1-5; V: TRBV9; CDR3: CASSVTPVQPQHF
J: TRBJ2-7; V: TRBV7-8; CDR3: CASSPLDRKGEQYF
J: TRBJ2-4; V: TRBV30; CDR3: CAGRGENIQYF
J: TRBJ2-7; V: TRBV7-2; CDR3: CASSLEERGDYEQYF
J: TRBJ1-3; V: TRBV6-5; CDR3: CASSYGVAGNTIYF
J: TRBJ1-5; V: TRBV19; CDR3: CASSIESAQPQHF
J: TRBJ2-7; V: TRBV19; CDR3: CASSRRGSSYEQYF
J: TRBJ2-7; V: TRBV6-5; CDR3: CASSYSVQVSIYEQYF
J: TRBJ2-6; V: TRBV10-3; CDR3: CAISDPRSGSGANVLTF
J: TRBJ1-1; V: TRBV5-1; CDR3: CASSSQGVGTEAFF
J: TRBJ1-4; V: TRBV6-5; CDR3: CASSYGGQSNEKLFF
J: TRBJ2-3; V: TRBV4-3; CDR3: CASSQEGHSGGLTDTQYF
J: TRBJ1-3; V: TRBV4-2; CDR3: CASSQVSTGNVAGNTIYF
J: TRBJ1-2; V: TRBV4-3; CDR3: CASSQDRLEGYGYTF
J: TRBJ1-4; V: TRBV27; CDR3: CASRSAPGGKLFF
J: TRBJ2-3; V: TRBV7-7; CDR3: CASSPGLDTDTQYF